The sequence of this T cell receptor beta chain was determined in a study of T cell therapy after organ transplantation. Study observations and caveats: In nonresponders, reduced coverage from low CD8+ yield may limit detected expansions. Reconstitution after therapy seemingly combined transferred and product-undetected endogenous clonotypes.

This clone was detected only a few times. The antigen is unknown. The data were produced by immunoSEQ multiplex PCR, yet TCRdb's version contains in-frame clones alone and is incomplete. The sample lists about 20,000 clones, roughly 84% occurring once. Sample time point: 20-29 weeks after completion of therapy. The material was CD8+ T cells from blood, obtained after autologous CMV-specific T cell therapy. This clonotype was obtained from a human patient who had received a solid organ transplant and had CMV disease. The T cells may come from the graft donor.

CDR3 DNA: TGTGCCAGCAGTTTATCAGGGGGTTGGCAAGAGACCCAGTACTTC. Translated, it gives CASSLSGGWQETQYF. The V gene is TRBV28, the J gene TRBJ2-5, with TRBD1 matching over 7 bases. V shed 1 base and J 2 bases; nucleotides not matched to a gene: 4. Germline V gene lookup returns CDR1 MDHEN and CDR2 SYDVKM. The CDR3 is 15 residues long.